The 32 T cell receptor beta chains below were found in one sample sequenced in a study of siplizumab effects on memory and regulatory T cells. This table comes from immunoSEQ multiplex PCR, and its TCRdb copy is limited to in-frame clones, with some not included. The sample lists more than 85,000 clones, just under 90% occurring once. The sequenced sample was CD4+ T cells sorted from blood. These receptors came from a human donor in good health.

This sequence joins TRBV5-1 and TRBJ2-1; 9 bases map to TRBD2. CDR1 and CDR2 (germline): SGHRS, YFSETQ. The CDR3 sequence is 16 residues long. V shed 0 bases and J 9 bases; nucleotides not matched to a gene: 10. The CDR3 region has the DNA TGCGCCAGCAGCTTGGCAGGGACTAGCCGTCGGCTTGAGCAGTTCTTC. It yields the protein CASSLAGTSRRLEQFF.

The V call is TRBV6-4, the J call TRBJ2-1; D is unclear. Germline values: CDR1 MRHNA, CDR2 SNTAGT. Deletions cut 2 bases from V and 10 bases from J, with 24 bases between. The CDR3 consists of 17 residues. CDR3 sequence reads: CASSDPSRIAEKSEQFF. The CDR3 DNA follows: TGTGCCAGCAGTGACCCATCGCGCATAGCCGAGAAGTCGGAGCAGTTCTTC.

The genes are TRBV5-1 and TRBJ2-7; D tentatively reads TRBD1 or TRBD2 (6 bases each). CDR3 length: 13 residues. V lost 0 bases to trimming and J lost 6 bases, with 10 bases between them. Germline lookup yields CDR1 SGHRS and CDR2 YFSETQ. The CDR3 DNA is TGCGCCAGCAGCTTGGCCGGGGGCCGCGAGCAGTACTTC. It yields the protein CASSLAGGREQYF.

The chain recombines TRBV21-1 with TRBJ2-1; TRBD2 is the table's D call, not checked against the DNA. TRBV21-1 is noted as a pseudogene. The CDR3 length is 18 residues. CDR3 loop: CASSKKVDLAGLHNEQFF. CDR3 DNA sequence: TGTGCCAGCAGCAAAAAGGTCGACCTAGCGGGACTCCACAATGAGCAGTTCTTC.

The rearrangement uses TRBV7-2 and TRBJ2-3; D unresolved. Germline values: CDR1 SGHTA, CDR2 FQGNSA. V dropped 6 bases and J dropped 10 bases, with 14 bases sitting between them. The CDR3 consists of 12 residues. The CDR3 bases are TGTGCCAGCAGAAGGTATGAGGTGGCGCAGTATTTT. Its translation: CASRRYEVAQYF. Complete variable domain (other parts from reference TRBV7-2 and TRBJ2-3): GAGVSQSPSNKVTEKGKDVELRCDPISGHTALYWYRQSLGQGLEFLIYFQGNSAPDKSGLPSDRFSAERTGGSVSTLTIQRTQQEDSAVYLCASRRYEVAQYFGPGTRLTVL.

This clone appeared once. The V gene is TRBV7-9, the J gene TRBJ2-2; D is ambiguous. Germline CDR1 reads SEHNR; CDR2 reads FQNEAQ (reference sequence). The length of the CDR3 is 15 residues. The ends were cut back, 1 base at V and 2 bases at J, with 8 bases in the middle. The CDR3 coding sequence is TGTGCCAGCAGCTTAGGACCCATTAACACCGGGGAGCTGTTTTTT. As protein: CASSLGPINTGELFF. Full variable domain (remainder filled in from reference TRBV7-9 and TRBJ2-2): DTGVSQNPRHKITKRGQNVTFRCDPISEHNRLYWYRQTLGQGPEFLTYFQNEAQLEKSRLLSDRFSAERPKGSFSTLEIQRTEQGDSAMYLCASSLGPINTGELFFGEGSRLTVL.

J is TRBJ1-5 and V is TRBV28; D not resolved. Germline V lookup: CDR1 MDHEN, CDR2 SYDVKM. There are 14 residues in the CDR3. Trimming cost V 7 bases and J 0 bases, with 10 bases left between them. CDR3 in DNA: TGTGCCAGCATGACGGGCCATAGCAATCAGCCCCAGCATTTT. It translates to CASMTGHSNQPQHF.

This chain uses TRBV2 with TRBJ1-1, with a possible D match to TRBD1 (5 bases). Trimming pared 11 bases from V and 6 bases from J, leaving 19 bases between. The germline V gene has CDR1 SNHLY and CDR2 FYNNEI. The length of the CDR3 is 13 residues. The CDR3 sequence: CAGARTEGSEAFF. CDR3 nucleotides: TGTGCCGGGGCTAGGACGGAGGGCTCTGAAGCTTTCTTT.

In its sample, this clone was seen once. The rearrangement joins TRBV4-1 to TRBJ1-4, with D perhaps TRBD1 (6 bases). V dropped 4 bases and J dropped 8 bases, with 17 bases sitting between them. Germline CDR1 MGHRA, CDR2 YSYEKL. This CDR3 has 15 residues. Written as DNA, the CDR3 is TGCGCCAGCAGCCGATGGACAGCCCTGCAGGAAAAACTGTTTTTT. The encoded protein is CASSRWTALQEKLFF.

The sample holds one count of this clone. The chain links TRBV2 to TRBJ2-3; D uncertain. The germline CDR1 and CDR2 sequences are SNHLY and FYNNEI. The V end lost 6 bases, the J end lost 8 bases, and 15 bases lay between the germline ends. This CDR3 has 13 residues. CDR3 sequence reads: CASRSRTGITQYF. The CDR3 bases are TGTGCCAGCAGGTCGAGGACGGGCATTACGCAGTATTTT. The complete variable domain, with remaining parts taken from reference TRBV2 and TRBJ2-3, reads EPEVTQTPSHQVTQMGQEVILRCVPISNHLYFYWYRQILGQKVEFLVSFYNNEISEKSEIFDDQFSVERPDGSNFTLKIRSTKLEDSAMYFCASRSRTGITQYFGPGTRLTVL.

The chain uses TRBV5-4 and TRBJ2-1, with TRBD2 matching over 8 bases. CDR1 and CDR2 (germline): SGHNT, YYREEE (reference sequence). The CDR3 contains 19 residues. Unmatched junction bases numbered 12, after V lost 0 bases and J lost 1 base. CDR3 in amino acids: CASSLELRAGGRSYNEQFF. The CDR3 bases are TGTGCCAGCAGCTTGGAATTGAGGGCGGGAGGAAGGTCCTACAATGAGCAGTTCTTC.

The genes are TRBV19 and TRBJ2-1, with 14 bases that match TRBD2. This CDR3 is 17 amino acids long. In germline, CDR1 is LNHDA, CDR2 SQIVND (reference sequence). V was pared by 4 bases and J by 3 bases, with 5 bases of the junction left unmatched. CDR3 protein: CASSRGLAGDGYNEQFF. The CDR3, as DNA: TGTGCCAGTAGTAGGGGACTAGCGGGAGATGGCTACAATGAGCAGTTCTTC.

J is TRBJ1-4 and V is TRBV5-5; D uncertain. This CDR3 spans 16 amino acids. CDR1 is SGHKS, CDR2 YYEKEE, per germline (reference sequence). The V gene lost 0 bases and the J gene lost 4 bases, with 13 bases spanning the gap. CDR3 sequence reads: CASSLGFSQSNEKLFF. The CDR3 coding sequence is TGTGCCAGCAGCTTGGGTTTTAGCCAGAGTAATGAAAAACTGTTTTTT.

The rearrangement links TRBV14 to TRBJ1-1, with D unclear. The length of the CDR3 is 13 residues. Germline CDR1 reads SGHDN; CDR2 reads FVKESK. The germline V and J ends were trimmed by 4 bases and 5 bases, with 11 bases remaining between them. The CDR3 region has the DNA TGTGCCAGCAGCCTTTCGCGGAGGACTGAAGCTTTCTTT. Protein sequence: CASSLSRRTEAFF.

The J gene is TRBJ1-3, the V gene TRBV7-2; no firm D call. Germline V gives CDR1 SGHTA, CDR2 FQGNSA. The germline V and J ends were trimmed by 5 bases and 7 bases, with 18 bases remaining between them. The CDR3 covers 15 residues. CDR3 sequence (DNA): TGTGCCAGCAGCCGGACCGGCCAAAACGGGAACACCATATATTTT. Translation: CASSRTGQNGNTIYF. Supplemented by reference TRBV7-2 and TRBJ1-3, the full variable domain reads GAGVSQSPSNKVTEKGKDVELRCDPISGHTALYWYRQSLGQGLEFLIYFQGNSAPDKSGLPSDRFSAERTGGSVSTLTIQRTQQEDSAVYLCASSRTGQNGNTIYFGEGSWLTVV.

This clone appeared once. The chain couples TRBV4-1 to TRBJ1-2; TRBD1 matches at 9 bases. Germline V CDR1 and CDR2: MGHRA, YSYEKL. This CDR3 contains 16 residues. Trimming cost V 5 bases and J 7 bases; bases outside gene matches: 14. CDR3 sequence: CASSERGDRGFGGYTF. The CDR3 nucleotides are TGCGCCAGCAGCGAGCGAGGTGACAGGGGGTTCGGTGGCTACACCTTC.

The chain recombines TRBV7-9 with TRBJ1-2; 9 positions match TRBD1. Germline CDR1 SEHNR, CDR2 FQNEAQ (reference sequence). The V segment lost 5 bases and the J segment 2 bases; nucleotides outside the gene matches: 3. The CDR3 sequence is 14 residues long. The DNA for the CDR3 is TGTGCCAGCAGCCGACAGGGGGTAAACTATGGCTACACCTTC. Residues: CASSRQGVNYGYTF.

This chain links TRBV28 with TRBJ2-5, with 9 bases fitting TRBD2. This CDR3 comprises 20 residues. Per the germline V gene, CDR1 is MDHEN and CDR2 is SYDVKM. The V segment lost 5 bases and the J segment 4 bases; nucleotides outside the gene matches: 23. CDR3 protein: CASSGSSPPQREAGVETQYF. For the CDR3, the DNA is TGTGCCAGCAGTGGTAGCTCCCCCCCCCAGCGGGAGGCCGGGGTAGAGACCCAGTACTTC.

The chain links TRBV2 to TRBJ2-5; D gene uncertain. This CDR3 comprises 13 residues. Germline CDR1 is SNHLY and CDR2 is FYNNEI. V lost 6 bases and J 5 bases, leaving 13 bases between the germline ends. CDR3 in amino acids: CASSKDVTETQYF. Written as DNA, the CDR3 is TGTGCCAGCAGCAAGGACGTGACGGAGACCCAGTACTTC.

The rearrangement uses TRBV6-1 and TRBJ1-5; no reliable D call. Germline CDR1 reads MNHNS; CDR2 reads SASEGT. V was clipped by 6 bases and J by 1 base, with 10 bases between them. The CDR3 loop spans 14 amino acids. The CDR3 coding sequence is TGTGCCAGCAGCCTGGGGAAGAGCAATCAGCCCCAGCATTTT. Translated: CASSLGKSNQPQHF.

This chain joins TRBV5-4 and TRBJ1-3; unclear D gene. The CDR3 loop spans 14 amino acids. CDR1 is SGHNT and CDR2 is YYREEE in the germline V gene (reference sequence). Trimming removed 4 bases from V and 2 bases from J, with 10 bases in between. The CDR3 loop is CASSPGPAGNTIYF. The CDR3 region has the DNA TGTGCCAGCAGCCCTGGTCCGGCTGGAAACACCATATATTTT.

This rearrangement joins TRBV7-3 to TRBJ2-3; 7 bases match TRBD2. The CDR3 is 14 amino acids. V lost 2 bases and J lost 3; bases outside the gene matches: 2. Germline lookup yields CDR1 SGHTA and CDR2 FQGTGA. CDR3 nucleotide sequence: TGTGCCAGCAGCTTAGGACTAGTAACAGATACGCAGTATTTT. This sequence encodes CASSLGLVTDTQYF.

About this clone itself: The junction departs from germline at one end; a sequencing error may be responsible. The chain recombines TRBV7-7 with TRBJ2-5, with D unresolved. The germline V gene has CDR1 SSHAT and CDR2 FNYEAQ (reference sequence). The CDR3 contains 13 residues. CDR3 in amino acids: CASSLVGLGTQYF. The CDR3 DNA reads TGTGCTAGCAGCTTAGTCGGCTTGGGGACCCAGTACTTC.

This clone was observed once. The chain has TRBV6-5 and TRBJ1-5; no firm D call. The germline V and J ends were trimmed by 7 bases and 2 bases, with 12 bases remaining between them. The CDR3 has 14 residues. Per the germline V gene, CDR1 is MNHEY and CDR2 is SVGAGI. CDR3 sequence: CASTQSRGNQPQHF. The CDR3 coding sequence is TGTGCCAGCACCCAGTCAAGAGGCAATCAGCCCCAGCATTTT.

CDR3 residues: CASSPGFGQPQHF. In nucleotides, the CDR3 is TGTGCCAGCAGCCCCGGGTTTGGTCAGCCCCAGCATTTT. The J gene is TRBJ1-5, the V gene TRBV9; D gene unclear. Germline CDR1 is SGDLS and CDR2 is YYNGEE. Trimming stripped 4 bases from V and 6 bases from J, with 11 bases between. The CDR3 contains 13 residues.

This clone was recorded once. This rearrangement joins TRBV7-2 to TRBJ1-1, with D unclear. Germline CDR1 is SGHTA and CDR2 is FQGNSA. V lost 4 bases, J lost 1 base, and 7 bases lay in between. CDR3 size: 13 residues. CDR3: CASSSSGNTEAFF. The CDR3 region has the DNA TGTGCCAGCAGCTCTTCAGGGAACACTGAAGCTTTCTTT. The complete variable domain, with remaining parts taken from reference TRBV7-2 and TRBJ1-1, reads GAGVSQSPSNKVTEKGKDVELRCDPISGHTALYWYRQSLGQGLEFLIYFQGNSAPDKSGLPSDRFSAERTGGSVSTLTIQRTQQEDSAVYLCASSSSGNTEAFFGQGTRLTVV.

V is TRBV2 and J is TRBJ2-7, with TRBD2 identical over 10 bases. Germline CDR1 SNHLY, CDR2 FYNNEI. With 6 bases clipped from V and 2 bases from J, the junction kept 10 bases outside the gene matches. CDR3 length equals 16 residues. The CDR3 sequence is CASRWGRTSGTYEQYF. The CDR3 coding sequence is TGTGCCAGCAGGTGGGGGAGGACTAGCGGAACCTACGAGCAGTACTTC.

This chain links TRBV18 with TRBJ2-5; 14 nucleotides line up with TRBD2. CDR1 is KGHSH, CDR2 LQKENI, per germline. Losses at the gene ends were 0 bases for V and 6 bases for J; bases not matched to a gene: 3. This CDR3 is built from 16 residues. CDR3 sequence: CASSPPTSGRVQTQYF. Written as DNA, the CDR3 is TGTGCCAGCTCACCACCGACTAGCGGGAGGGTGCAGACCCAGTACTTC.

This chain links TRBV6-1 with TRBJ2-6, with D perhaps TRBD1 (5 bases). Trimming cost V 1 base and J 1 base, with 11 bases left between them. Per germline, CDR1 MNHNS and CDR2 SASEGT. The CDR3 has 17 amino acids. This CDR3 is CASSEVSAGSGANVLTF. DNA of the CDR3: TGTGCCAGCAGTGAAGTAAGCGCAGGGTCTGGGGCCAACGTCCTGACTTTC.

The chain carries TRBV12-5 and TRBJ2-1, with D perhaps matching TRBD2 (5 bases). Between the trimmed V and J ends, which lost 0 bases and 7 bases, there was a span of 13 bases. This CDR3 has 15 residues. Germline CDR1 is LGHNT and CDR2 is FRNRAP. In DNA, the CDR3 is TGTGCTAGTGGTTTGGTACTAGGAGCGGTTAATGAGCAGTTCTTC. Translating gives CASGLVLGAVNEQFF.

The chain uses TRBV11-3 and TRBJ2-5, with 11 bases lining up with TRBD2. The CDR3 totals 16 residues. J was trimmed by 4 bases and V by 1 base; bases with no gene match: 5. The germline V gene encodes CDR1 SGHNT and CDR2 YENEEA. Here the CDR3 DNA reads TGTGCCAGCAGCTTAGGACTAGCGGGATTGGGAGAGACCCAGTACTTC. This translates into CASSLGLAGLGETQYF.

The CDR3 DNA reads as TGCGCCAGCAGCTTGGACCTAGCGGGAGGGCCAGGCGGGGAGCTGTTTTTT. Its translation is CASSLDLAGGPGGELFF. The chain recombines TRBV5-1 with TRBJ2-2; 12 nucleotides agree with TRBD2. This CDR3 comprises 17 residues. From germline, CDR1 is SGHRS and CDR2 YFSETQ. The ends lost 0 bases at V and 7 bases at J; junction bases unmatched: 7.